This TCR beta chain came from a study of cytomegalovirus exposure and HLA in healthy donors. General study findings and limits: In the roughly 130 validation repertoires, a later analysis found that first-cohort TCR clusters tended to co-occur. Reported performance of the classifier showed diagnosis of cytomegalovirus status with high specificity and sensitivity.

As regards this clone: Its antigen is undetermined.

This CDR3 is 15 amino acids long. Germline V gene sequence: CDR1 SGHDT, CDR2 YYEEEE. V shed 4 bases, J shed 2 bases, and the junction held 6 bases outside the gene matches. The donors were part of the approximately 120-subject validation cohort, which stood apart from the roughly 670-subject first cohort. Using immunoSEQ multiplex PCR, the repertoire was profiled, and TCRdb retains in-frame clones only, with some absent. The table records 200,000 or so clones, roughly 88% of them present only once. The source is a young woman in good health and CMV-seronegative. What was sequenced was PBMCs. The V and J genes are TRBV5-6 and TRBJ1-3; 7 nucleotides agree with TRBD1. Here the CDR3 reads CASSHRQGPGNTIYF. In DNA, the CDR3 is TGTGCCAGCAGCCATCGACAGGGCCCTGGAAACACCATATATTTT. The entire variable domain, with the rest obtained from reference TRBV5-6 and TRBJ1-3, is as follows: DAGVTQSPTHLIKTRGQQVTLRCSPKSGHDTVSWYQQALGQGPQFIFQYYEEEERQRGNFPDRFSGHQFPNYSSELNVNALLLGDSALYLCASSHRQGPGNTIYFGEGSWLTVV.